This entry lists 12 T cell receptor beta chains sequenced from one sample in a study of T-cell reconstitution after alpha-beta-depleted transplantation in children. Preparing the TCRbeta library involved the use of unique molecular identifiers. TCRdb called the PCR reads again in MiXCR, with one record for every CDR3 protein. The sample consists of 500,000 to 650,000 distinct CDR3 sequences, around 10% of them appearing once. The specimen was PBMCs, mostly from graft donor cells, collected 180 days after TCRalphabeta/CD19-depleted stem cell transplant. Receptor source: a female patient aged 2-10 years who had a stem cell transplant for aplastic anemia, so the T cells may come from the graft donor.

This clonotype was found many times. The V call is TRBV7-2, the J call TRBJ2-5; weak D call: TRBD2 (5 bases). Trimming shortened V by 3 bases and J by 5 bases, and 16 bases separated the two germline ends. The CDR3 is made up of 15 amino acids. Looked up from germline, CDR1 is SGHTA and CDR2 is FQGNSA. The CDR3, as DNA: TGTGCCAGCAGCTTGGTTTGGAGCCCGGGGGAGACCCAGTACTTC. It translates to CASSLVWSPGETQYF.

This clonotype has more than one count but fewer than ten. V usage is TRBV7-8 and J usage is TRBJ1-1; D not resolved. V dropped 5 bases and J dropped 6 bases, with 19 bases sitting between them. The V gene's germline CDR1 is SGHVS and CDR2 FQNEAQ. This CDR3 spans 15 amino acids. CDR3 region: CASSVRPSKSSEAFF. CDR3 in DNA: TGTGCCAGCAGCGTAAGACCCTCGAAGTCATCTGAAGCTTTCTTT.

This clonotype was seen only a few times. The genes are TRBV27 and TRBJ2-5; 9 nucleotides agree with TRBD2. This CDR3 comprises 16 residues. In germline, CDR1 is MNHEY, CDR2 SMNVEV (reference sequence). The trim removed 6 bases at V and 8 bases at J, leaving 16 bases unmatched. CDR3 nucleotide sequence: TGTGCCAGCAGCTCCCGCGGGGGGGCTCATGCGGGTACCCAGTACTTC. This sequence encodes CASSSRGGAHAGTQYF.

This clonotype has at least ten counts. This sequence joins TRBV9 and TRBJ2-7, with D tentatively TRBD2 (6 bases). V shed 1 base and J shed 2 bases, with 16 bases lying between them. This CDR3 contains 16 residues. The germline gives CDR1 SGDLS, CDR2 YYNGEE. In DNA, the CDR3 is TGTGCCAGCAGCGTAAGCCCCGGGACTCGGACCTACGAGCAGTACTTC. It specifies CASSVSPGTRTYEQYF.

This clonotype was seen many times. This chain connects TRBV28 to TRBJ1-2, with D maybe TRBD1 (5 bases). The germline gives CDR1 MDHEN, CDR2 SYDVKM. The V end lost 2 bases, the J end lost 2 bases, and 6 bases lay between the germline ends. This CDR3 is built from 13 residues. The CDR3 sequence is CASSLGHNYGYTF. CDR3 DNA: TGTGCCAGCAGTTTAGGACACAACTATGGCTACACCTTC.

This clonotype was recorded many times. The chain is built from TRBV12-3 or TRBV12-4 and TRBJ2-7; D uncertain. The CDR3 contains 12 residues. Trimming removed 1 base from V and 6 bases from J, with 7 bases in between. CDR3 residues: CASSLVWGEQYV. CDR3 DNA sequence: TGTGCCAGCAGTTTAGTTTGGGGCGAGCAGTACGTC.

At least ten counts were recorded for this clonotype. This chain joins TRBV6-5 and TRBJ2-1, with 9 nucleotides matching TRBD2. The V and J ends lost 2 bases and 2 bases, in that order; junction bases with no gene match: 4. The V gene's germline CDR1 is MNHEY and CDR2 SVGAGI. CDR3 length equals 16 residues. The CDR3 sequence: CASSYNSGSAYNEQFF. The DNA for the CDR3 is TGTGCCAGCAGTTACAATAGCGGGAGTGCCTACAATGAGCAGTTCTTC.

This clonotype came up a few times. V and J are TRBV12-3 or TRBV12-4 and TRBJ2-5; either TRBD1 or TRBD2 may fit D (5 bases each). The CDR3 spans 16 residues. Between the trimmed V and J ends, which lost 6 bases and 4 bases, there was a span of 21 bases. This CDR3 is CASSSGSSRVAETQYF. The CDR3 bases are TGTGCCAGCAGCTCGGGGTCGAGCAGGGTGGCAGAGACCCAGTACTTC.

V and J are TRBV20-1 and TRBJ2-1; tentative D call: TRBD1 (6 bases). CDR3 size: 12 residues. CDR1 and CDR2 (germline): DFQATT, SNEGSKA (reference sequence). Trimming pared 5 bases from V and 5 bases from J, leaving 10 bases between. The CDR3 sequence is CSAARGDNEQFF. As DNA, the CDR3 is TGCAGTGCTGCCAGGGGTGACAATGAGCAGTTCTTC.

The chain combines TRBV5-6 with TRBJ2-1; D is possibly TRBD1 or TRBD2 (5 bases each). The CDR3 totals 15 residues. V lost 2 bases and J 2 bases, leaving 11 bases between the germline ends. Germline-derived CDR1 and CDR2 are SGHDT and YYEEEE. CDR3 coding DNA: TGTGCCAGCAGCTTATCGGGGCCCCCCTACAATGAGCAGTTCTTC. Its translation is CASSLSGPPYNEQFF.

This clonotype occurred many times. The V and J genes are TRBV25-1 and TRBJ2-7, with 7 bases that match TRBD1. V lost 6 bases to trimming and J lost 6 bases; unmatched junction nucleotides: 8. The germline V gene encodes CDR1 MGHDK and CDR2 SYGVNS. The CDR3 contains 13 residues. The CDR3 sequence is CASRNRGSGEQYF. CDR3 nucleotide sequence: TGTGCCAGCAGAAACAGGGGCTCCGGCGAGCAGTACTTC.

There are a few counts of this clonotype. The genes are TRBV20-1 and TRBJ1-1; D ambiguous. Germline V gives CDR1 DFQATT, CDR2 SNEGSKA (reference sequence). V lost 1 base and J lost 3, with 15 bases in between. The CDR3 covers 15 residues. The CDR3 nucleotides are TGCAGTGCTAGAGTACTATCCCGGAAGGACACTGAAGCTTTCTTT. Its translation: CSARVLSRKDTEAFF.